Shown below are 15 T cell receptor beta chains from a single sample sequenced in a study of T cell repertoires in cytomegalovirus infection. TCRdb processed the reads anew with MiXCR; each CDR3 protein has one entry. The sample shows about 250,000 distinct CDR3 sequences, 6% to 8% of them seen only once. The sequenced sample was PBMCs. These receptors were collected from a human donor in good health (CMV status not recorded). Some clones in this sample may be carry-over from other donors' samples.

At least ten counts were recorded for this clonotype. The CDR3 protein is CASSSLRDPYRDYGYTF. CDR3 sequence (DNA): TGTGCCAGCAGTTCCTTGCGGGACCCCTATCGAGACTATGGCTACACCTTC. This chain joins TRBV6-2 or TRBV6-3 and TRBJ1-2; maybe TRBD1 (5 bases). Germline loops: CDR1 MNHEY, CDR2 SVGEGT. The V end lost 4 bases, the J end lost 3 bases, and 21 bases lay between the germline ends. CDR3 length equals 17 residues.

The sample holds a few counts of this clonotype. This rearrangement joins TRBV20-1 to TRBJ2-7; D may match TRBD1 or TRBD2 (5 bases each). The CDR3 spans 13 residues. In germline, CDR1 is DFQATT, CDR2 SNEGSKA (reference sequence). Trimming left V 5 bases short and J 2 bases short, with 13 bases between. The CDR3 region is CSASPGPAYEQYF. The CDR3 nucleotides read TGCAGTGCTTCCCCGGGGCCCGCCTACGAGCAGTACTTC.

This rearrangement joins TRBV20-1 to TRBJ2-1, with 9 bases that match TRBD2. The germline V gene has CDR1 DFQATT and CDR2 SNEGSKA (reference sequence). V was pared by 5 bases and J by 0 bases, with 2 bases of the junction left unmatched. The CDR3 loop spans 14 amino acids. The CDR3 nucleotides are TGCAGTGCTCTAGCGGGGAGCTCCTACAATGAGCAGTTCTTC. It encodes CSALAGSSYNEQFF.

This clonotype was seen repeatedly, ten times or more. V is TRBV5-1 and J is TRBJ1-1; 9 positions agree with TRBD1. This CDR3 region has 15 residues. With V trimmed by 6 bases and J by 1 base, 7 bases remained unmatched. Germline V gene data show CDR1 as SGHRS and CDR2 as YFSETQ. The CDR3 nucleotides read TGCGCCAGCAACCGGGACAGGGTCGAGAACACTGAAGCTTTCTTT. Residues: CASNRDRVENTEAFF.

The J gene is TRBJ1-4, the V gene TRBV14, with TRBD1 identical over 8 bases. The V and J ends lost 5 bases and 7 bases, in that order; junction bases with no gene match: 9. The length of the CDR3 is 15 residues. CDR1 and CDR2 (germline): SGHDN, FVKESK. CDR3 protein: CASSVGQGPREKLFF. The CDR3 DNA is TGTGCCAGCAGCGTCGGACAGGGCCCTCGTGAAAAACTGTTTTTT.

This clonotype has a count of ten or more. This chain connects TRBV5-1 to TRBJ1-4; 10 bases are shared with TRBD1. The germline V gene encodes CDR1 SGHRS and CDR2 YFSETQ. The J segment lost 8 bases and the V segment lost 4 bases, leaving 11 bases of the junction unmatched. The CDR3 length is 16 residues. The CDR3 is CASSPLTGTGEEKLFF. The CDR3, as DNA: TGCGCCAGCAGCCCACTGACCGGGACAGGGGAGGAAAAACTGTTTTTT.

This clonotype was counted ten times or more. V and J are TRBV7-2 and TRBJ2-7; TRBD2 is a possible D gene (5 bases). Germline assignment: CDR1 SGHTA and CDR2 FQGNSA. V lost 2 bases, J lost 7 bases, and 12 bases lay in between. The CDR3 has 13 amino acids. CDR3 DNA sequence: TGTGCCAGCAGCTTATCGGTATCGGGGGAGCAGTACTTC. Protein: CASSLSVSGEQYF.

This clonotype was detected ten times or more. CDR3: CASSLALRQGPTGELFF. DNA for the CDR3: TGTGCCAGCAGCTTAGCGCTGAGACAGGGTCCCACCGGGGAGCTGTTTTTT. The chain is built from TRBV7-8 and TRBJ2-2, with 7 nucleotides matching TRBD1. The CDR3 is 17 amino acids. V trimming: 0 bases; J trimming: 4 bases; junction bases outside the gene matches: 8. Germline loops: CDR1 SGHVS, CDR2 FQNEAQ.

The sample holds many counts of this clonotype. V is TRBV7-9 and J is TRBJ2-3; TRBD2 matches at 15 bases. Germline V CDR1 and CDR2: SEHNR, FQNEAQ (reference sequence). Germline trimming cut 0 bases from V and 1 base from J; bases unmatched to any gene: 2. This CDR3 is 18 amino acids long. CDR3 DNA: TGTGCCAGCAGCTTAGCGGGACTAGCGGGGGGCCGCACAGATACGCAGTATTTT. Its protein is CASSLAGLAGGRTDTQYF.

This clonotype was counted many times. The chain couples TRBV7-2 to TRBJ1-2, with D unresolved. V lost 4 bases to trimming and J lost 8 bases, with 8 bases between them. In germline, CDR1 is SGHTA, CDR2 FQGNSA. The CDR3 length is 11 residues. The CDR3, as DNA: TGTGCCAGCAGCTCGATTCCGGGCTACACCTTC. This translates into CASSSIPGYTF.

This clonotype was observed at least ten times. V and J are TRBV28 and TRBJ1-1; TRBD1 agrees at 8 bases. CDR3 size: 18 residues. Germline V gene sequence: CDR1 MDHEN, CDR2 SYDVKM. The ends lost 5 bases at V and 3 bases at J; junction bases unmatched: 17. CDR3 bases: TGTGCCAGCAGTGGGGGCCGGCAGGGGGCGAGTTATTACACTGAAGCTTTCTTT. Its translation is CASSGGRQGASYYTEAFF.

The sample holds many counts of this clonotype. The V and J genes are TRBV3-1 and TRBJ2-2, with 7 bases fitting TRBD1. V trimming: 4 bases; J trimming: 1 base; junction bases outside the gene matches: 3. The CDR3 covers 15 residues. Germline values: CDR1 LGHDT, CDR2 YNNKEL (reference sequence). The CDR3 loop reads CASSPGDRNTGELFF. CDR3 nucleotides: TGTGCCAGCAGCCCCGGGGACAGGAACACCGGGGAGCTGTTTTTT.

In this sample, this clonotype turned up many times. The gene calls are TRBV5-6 and TRBJ1-5, with D uncertain. Germline V lookup: CDR1 SGHDT, CDR2 YYEEEE. V lost 0 bases and J lost 6, with 10 bases in between. The CDR3 is 14 residues long. This chain's CDR3 is CASSLGRVPQPQHF. The CDR3 DNA reads as TGTGCCAGCAGCTTGGGACGCGTTCCTCAGCCCCAGCATTTT. Variable domain in full (rest from reference TRBV5-6 and TRBJ1-5): DAGVTQSPTHLIKTRGQQVTLRCSPKSGHDTVSWYQQALGQGPQFIFQYYEEEERQRGNFPDRFSGHQFPNYSSELNVNALLLGDSALYLCASSLGRVPQPQHFGDGTRLSIL.

In its sample, this clonotype was seen many times. This chain uses TRBV6-2 or TRBV6-3 with TRBJ2-2; no definite D call. The CDR3 spans 16 residues. Trimming stripped 4 bases from V and 3 bases from J, with 15 bases between. Germline CDR1 reads MNHEY; CDR2 reads SVGEGT. CDR3 coding DNA: TGTGCCAGCAGTTCCCCGATATGGACGGACACCGGGGAGCTGTTTTTT. Its protein product is CASSSPIWTDTGELFF.

This clonotype was found a few times. The rearrangement links TRBV2 to TRBJ2-1; 8 nucleotides line up with TRBD2. The germline V gene has CDR1 SNHLY and CDR2 FYNNEI. This CDR3 is built from 17 residues. Trimming at V came to 7 bases and at J to 2 bases, leaving 13 bases not matched to a gene. The CDR3 DNA reads as TGTGCCAGCACTGAGGGGGGCGGGGGGCCACCCTACAATGAGCAGTTCTTC. Translated: CASTEGGGGPPYNEQFF.